This TCR beta chain was obtained from a study of shared clonotypes between healthy human individuals. Study context: Each donor's CD8 memory used one plate, CD8 naive two, each CD4 subset three. General study results and limits: Donors were few, which limited the genetic and exposure-history diversity represented.

The V end lost 4 bases, the J end lost 0 bases, and 13 bases lay between the germline ends. CDR1 SGHRS and CDR2 YFSETQ come from the germline V gene. The CDR3 is 16 amino acids. Across several immunoSEQ plates, the genomic DNA of each subset was split evenly. Profiling relied on immunoSEQ multiplex PCR, and the TCRdb table lists in-frame clones only, not all of them. The repertoire holds some 2 million clones, over 85% seen once, with 1.2% in the top ten. Note on this clone: Antigen specificity is unknown.

Only CD45RO-negative cells positively selected for CCR7 counted as naive CD8 cells, so terminally differentiated effector memory CD45RA+ cells were excluded. Sequencing used naive CD8+ T cells sorted from blood. The rearrangement joins TRBV5-1 to TRBJ2-2; D perhaps matches TRBD1 (6 bases). This receptor was taken from a man aged 18 to 30 in good health. CDR3 residues: CASSTLDRSNTGELFF. The CDR3, as DNA: TGCGCCAGCAGCACCCTTGACAGGTCGAACACCGGGGAGCTGTTTTTT.